The entry that follows covers one TCR beta chain sequence. Its antigen is not yet known. Nothing much larger sits one base from this clone, and base qualities are not available. Library preparation was by the immunoSEQ multiplex PCR assay. Adaptive Biotechnologies (Seattle, WA) carried out genomic DNA extraction, TRB sequencing and normalization. The study's own analysis went as follows. Clonality was computed as one minus Shannon entropy of productive TRB sequences normalized by log2 of unique productive sequences. To identify KLL-specific clonotypes in tumors, TCRbeta CDR3 amino acid sequences were matched against the sequences from the tetramer-sorted sample of each patient. In its TCRdb copy, this immuneACCESS table keeps in-frame sequences only and misses some clones. Where compared with another copy, unresolved V genes explain less than half of these, and the others have no known cause. That table is the source of V, J and clone size, and D and trimming were worked out from the DNA. Present in this sample are over 20,000 clones, approximately 90% of which were seen just once. Of the sample, around 2.8% falls within the top ten clones.

These data are taken from a study of tumor-infiltrating T cells and Merkel cell polyomavirus (TCRdb year 2017). As for the study more broadly: The study examined CD8+ T cells specific for the Merkel cell polyomavirus KLL epitope in Merkel cell carcinoma patients. Varying disease stages were represented at patient presentation, and patients were followed for a median of 2.7 years (range about 1.1 to 6.0 years). The therapies patients received were varied and non-standardized, including chemotherapy, radiation and immunotherapies. TRB sequencing was performed on KLL-tetramer-sorted cells from blood or tumor-infiltrating lymphocytes in roughly 15 samples, as well as on about a dozen matched whole-tumor samples. Most of the whole-tumor samples were 25-micron curls sectioned from formalin-fixed, paraffin-embedded tissue blocks. In the whole study, one tumor sample was a frozen nodal tumor digest, and another tumor sample was a flash-frozen core biopsy of a metastasis. What the study reported, not specific to this receptor: A greater number of unique KLL-specific clonotypes in tumors (about 5-110 vs 0-3) was associated with a significant advantage in MCC-specific survival (P = 0.0051). KLL-specific TRB repertoires were found to be diverse and largely private, with only one public clonotype, shared by two patients, identified among roughly 390 unique sequences. Because the study covered only a single viral epitope, T cells targeting other Merkel cell polyomavirus epitopes were not captured. A higher fraction of KLL-specific T cells within tumors (about 1.7-18% versus roughly 0-0.14%) was associated with significantly better MCC-specific survival. One limitation of the study is the small sample size (n of about twelve patients).

All patients' tumors stained robustly positive for Merkel cell polyomavirus Large T antigen by immunohistochemistry. The study included 12 to 13 Merkel cell carcinoma patients who had robust KLL-tetramer+ populations, above 0.04% of CD8+ T cells, in blood and/or cultured TIL. Every patient was Caucasian, and patient ages had a median of 65 years and ranged from 50 to 77 years. Lymph node tumors were analyzed for patients with unknown primaries who presented with nodal disease, or when there was not enough primary tissue. The CDR3 runs 14 amino acids, cysteine and phenylalanine included. Only the CDR3 region is kept as DNA, spanning 42 bases read in frame from base 1. According to the germline V gene (reference sequence), CDR1 reads LNHDA and CDR2 reads SQIVND. Trimming at the junction amounts to 3 bases on V and 4 bases on J, and the germline ends lie 9 bases apart.

The chain was built from TRBV19 and TRBJ2-2; no D segment can be confidently identified. Sequenced: lymph node tissue. The sequence was obtained from a man aged 50-60 years with Merkel cell carcinoma. The nucleotide sequence reads TGTGCCAGTAGTATCCTAACGGGCACCGGGGAGCTGTTTTTT. It codes for CASSILTGTGELFF. With the portions outside the CDR3 filled from the reference TRBV19 and TRBJ2-2 genes, the complete variable region becomes DGGITQSPKYLFRKEGQNVTLSCEQNLNHDAMYWYRQDPGQGLRLIYYSQIVNDFQKGDIAEGYSVSREKKESFPLTVTSAQKNPTAFYLCASSILTGTGELFFGEGSRLTVL.